The entry below describes one T cell receptor (beta chain). Its antigen is still unknown. The germline V gene specifies MNHEY as CDR1 and SVGEGT as CDR2. CDR3 length: 13 amino acids, cysteine to phenylalanine. The DNA is unrecorded. HCMV serostatus was determined by detecting HCMV-specific IgG in serum with a commercial ELISA kit. Ficoll density gradient centrifugation was used to isolate peripheral blood mononuclear cells from blood. TCRdb names Illumina HiSeq 2000 as the instrument used. TCR beta cDNA libraries were made by 5'RACE template switching that added a universal primer site and unique molecular identifiers. Synthesis of cDNA was primed from the TCR beta constant segment and was followed by two consecutive PCR amplification steps. On the authors' methods: MIGEC was used to demultiplex reads and group the reads by UMI, and MiTCR was used to assemble and quantify clonotypes. Only TCR cDNA sequences supported by at least two reads were kept to exclude erroneous sequences. The tcR package was used for downstream repertoire analysis, with clonotypes matched between fractions based on CDR3 nucleotide sequence plus V segment. Antigen specificity was annotated against VDJdb with VDJmatch, allowing one amino acid substitution in CDR3. TCRdb reprocessed the reads, so every CDR3 protein sequence counts as one entry and DNA is not shown. Here the V and J calls rest on TCRdb's processing, not on the authors' analysis. This sample's listing comprises about 370,000 distinct CDR3 sequences. About 11% of the sample belongs to the ten largest clones.

The data were taken from a study of T cells expressing NK-cell markers (TCRdb year 2020). With respect to the entire study: Fewer than ten donors provided sorted CD3+CD56+NKG2C+, CD3+CD56+NKG2C- and CD3+CD56-NKG2C+ T-cell subsets, whose TCR beta-chain repertoires were profiled. Among the eight sequenced donors, seven were HCMV-seropositive and one was HCMV-seronegative. The study sequenced eight donors, all healthy volunteers chosen at random: three men and five women. Illumina HiSeq 2000/2500, MiSeq or NextSeq was used to sequence libraries as 2 x 150 bp reads. The paper as a whole reports these results and caveats: Those dominant clonotypes were again the most abundant among CD3+CD56-NKG2C+ cells in several donors, at about 28.3-65%. For several donors, the dominant CD3+CD56+NKG2C+ clonotypes were among the top 10 CD8+ clonotypes and accounted for about 1.0-7.5% of CD8+ T cells. Whether the expanded NKG2C-expressing T cell clones were specific for HCMV antigens remained unclear.

This TCR came from a woman aged 50 to 60 in good health. Donor details come from another sample of the same person, matched by shared clones. The sequenced sample consisted of blood T cells: a sorted CD56 or NKG2C T cell subset, CD4+ or CD8+ T cells, or bulk PBMC T cells (not recorded which). The chain joins TRBV6-2 or TRBV6-3 to TRBJ2-6. The CDR3 region: CASKEAGANVLTF.